The 9 T cell receptor beta chains below all came from one sample that was sequenced in a study of blood T cell repertoires in COVID-19. Some clones are missing from TCRdb's copy, which holds only in-frame ones; the method was immunoSEQ multiplex PCR. The table lists 140,000 to 150,000 clones, less than 90% of them singletons. The sequencing input was PBMCs or T cells enriched from blood (not recorded which). The receptor set was obtained from a woman in her forties or fifties who had been exposed to COVID-19.

J is TRBJ2-2 and V is TRBV4-1; 10 bases agree with TRBD2. V lost 1 base, J lost 4 bases, and 3 bases stayed unmatched. This CDR3 comprises 16 residues. Germline V gene sequence: CDR1 MGHRA, CDR2 YSYEKL. The CDR3 here is CASSQVSSGGTGELFF. CDR3 nucleotides: TGCGCCAGCAGCCAAGTGTCTAGCGGGGGCACCGGGGAGCTGTTTTTT.

V usage is TRBV6-2 or TRBV6-3 and J usage is TRBJ2-2; 7 positions match TRBD1. Germline-derived CDR1 and CDR2 are MNHEY and SVGEGT. The CDR3 length is 14 residues. The J segment lost 6 bases and the V segment lost 0 bases, leaving 1 base of the junction unmatched. This CDR3 reads CASSYSQGSGELFF. In DNA form, the CDR3 reads TGTGCCAGCAGTTACTCACAGGGGTCCGGGGAGCTGTTTTTT.

The genes are TRBV5-1 and TRBJ2-7; a possible D gene is TRBD1 (6 bases). CDR3 length equals 14 residues. Germline V gene lookup returns CDR1 SGHRS and CDR2 YFSETQ. The ends were cut back, 4 bases at V and 0 bases at J, with 11 bases in the middle. CDR3 DNA sequence: TGCGCCAGCAGCCCCGGGACAAACTCCTACGAGCAGTACTTC. Translation: CASSPGTNSYEQYF.

This sequence joins TRBV2 and TRBJ2-3; tentative D call: TRBD2 (5 bases). V lost 9 bases and J 0 bases, leaving 19 bases between the germline ends. This CDR3 comprises 16 residues. CDR1 SNHLY and CDR2 FYNNEI come from the germline V gene. DNA of the CDR3: TGTGCCAGTCTTAGGGATAGCGCCCGAAGCACAGATACGCAGTATTTT. Encoded protein: CASLRDSARSTDTQYF.

Regarding this clone: The junction departs from the called germline gene at one end, perhaps through a read error. This chain uses TRBV5-6 with TRBJ2-7; D gene ambiguous. In germline, CDR1 is SGHDT, CDR2 YYEEEE. This CDR3 spans 13 amino acids. The CDR3 DNA is TGTGCCGGCAGCTTGGTTTCAGTCGGGGAGCAGTACTTC. This codes for CAGSLVSVGEQYF. The full variable domain, completed using reference TRBV5-6 and TRBJ2-7, is DAGVTQSPTHLIKTRGQQVTLRCSPKSGHDTVSWYQQALGQGPQFIFQYYEEEERQRGNFPDRFSGHQFPNYSSELNVNALLLGDSALYLCAGSLVSVGEQYFGPGTRLTVT.

The rearrangement uses TRBV18 and TRBJ2-3, with a possible D match to TRBD2 (6 bases). The CDR3 contains 16 residues. Germline assignment: CDR1 KGHSH and CDR2 LQKENI. The V and J ends lost 3 bases and 1 base respectively, with 14 bases between them. Here the CDR3 DNA reads TGTGCCAGCTCACCTCCCCTGGGGGGAGGCACAGATACGCAGTATTTT. Translating it yields CASSPPLGGGTDTQYF.

This clone occurred once. This chain uses TRBV9 with TRBJ2-3; weak D call: TRBD2 (5 bases). From germline, CDR1 is SGDLS and CDR2 YYNGEE. CDR3 length: 18 residues. V shed 2 bases and J shed 2 bases, with 21 bases lying between them. In DNA form, the CDR3 reads TGTGCCAGCAGCGTGCCTTCCTCTAGCCCGACCCTCACAGATACGCAGTATTTT. Amino acids: CASSVPSSSPTLTDTQYF.

The genes are TRBV5-4 and TRBJ2-7; possible D gene TRBD1, 5 bases. The V gene's germline CDR1 is SGHNT and CDR2 YYREEE (reference sequence). The CDR3 extends over 15 amino acids. The germline V and J ends were trimmed by 3 bases and 2 bases, with 15 bases remaining between them. The CDR3, as DNA: TGTGCCAGCAGCTGGCCAGGGCCAGGAGCCTACGAGCAGTACTTC. Residues: CASSWPGPGAYEQYF. The variable domain in full, with the rest retrieved from reference TRBV5-4 and TRBJ2-7, is ETGVTQSPTHLIKTRGQQVTLRCSSQSGHNTVSWYQQALGQGPQFIFQYYREEENGRGNFPPRFSGLQFPNYSSELNVNALELDDSALYLCASSWPGPGAYEQYFGPGTRLTVT.

J is TRBJ2-1 and V is TRBV4-1, with unresolved D. V was trimmed by 3 bases and J by 9 bases, leaving 9 bases between them. The germline V gene has CDR1 MGHRA and CDR2 YSYEKL. The CDR3 sequence is 12 residues long. This chain's CDR3 is CASSHPTTEQFF. The CDR3 bases are TGCGCCAGCAGCCACCCCACAACTGAGCAGTTCTTC.